The source of this TCR beta chain is a study of cytomegalovirus exposure and HLA in healthy donors. With 60 Vbeta and 13 Jbeta primers, the PCR was carried out. Clones were read by immunoSEQ multiplex PCR, and TCRdb kept only the in-frame ones, dropping some. This sample has some 120,000 clones, with 70% to 80% found just once. The CDR3 loop spans 11 amino acids. The V gene lost 4 bases and the J gene lost 7 bases, with 5 bases spanning the gap. In germline, CDR1 is PRHDT, CDR2 FYEKMQ (reference sequence). The TCR originated in a man aged 45-65 years in good health and CMV-seronegative. V is TRBV13 and J is TRBJ2-1; D unclear. The sample was PBMCs. CDR3 DNA: TGTGCCAGCAGCTCCTTGAATGAGCAGTTCTTC. It specifies CASSSLNEQFF.